The T cell receptor (beta chain) under discussion was sequenced for a study of T cell clusters in autoimmune cytopenias. TRB was amplified by touch-down multiplex PCR, primer pools A and B combined. After re-calling the multiplex PCR reads, TCRdb lists one entry per CDR3 protein, DNA absent. This repertoire comprises around 5,400 distinct CDR3 sequences; its ten largest clones make up under 35%. This clonotype counts as medium-sized (0.01 to 0.1%) by frequency. CDR3 length equals 15 residues. CDR1 LNHDA and CDR2 SQIVND come from the germline V gene (reference sequence). TRB was amplified from roughly 270 ng of peripheral blood genomic DNA per sample. These data were likewise used in another study, on T cell repertoires in aging, cancer and after chemotherapy.

The chain couples TRBV19 to TRBJ2-1; lacking DNA, the TRBD1 call made by TCRdb goes unchecked. The receptor's source is a human donor in good health. The sample consisted of peripheral blood. CDR3 residues: CASNPDRSSYNEQFF.